A selection of T cell receptor beta chains follows, all from one sample in a study of blood T cell repertoires in COVID-19. Sequencing used immunoSEQ multiplex PCR; TCRdb keeps in-frame clones, though not all of them. The sample consists of about 270,000 clones, around 89% of them appearing once. The sequenced material came from PBMCs or T cells enriched from blood (not recorded which). The receptors originated from a woman aged 25 to 45 with acute COVID-19. Both conserved end residues are part of each CDR3. The order of the fields is CDR3 length, clone size, D gene, J gene, V gene, CDR3 protein, CDR3 DNA. The D gene is left open where the match is weak. Not every row has a clone size; where given, it reads once, few, many or a size class.

>13|-|-|TRBJ2-7|TRBV28
CASSSAGGDEQYF
TGTGCCAGCAGCTCGGCCGGGGGAGACGAGCAGTACTTC
>11|-|-|TRBJ1-1|TRBV29-1
CSGRGYTEAFF
TGCAGCGGGAGAGGGTACACTGAAGCTTTCTTT
>16|-|TRBD2|TRBJ2-3|TRBV9
CASSPQPAGYADTQYF
TGTGCCAGCAGCCCCCAACCAGCGGGGTATGCAGATACGCAGTATTTT
>15|-|-|TRBJ2-1|TRBV7-9
CASSLGLDSSDEQFF
TGTGCCAGCAGCTTAGGCCTGGACAGTTCCGATGAGCAGTTCTTC
>20|once|TRBD2|TRBJ2-1|TRBV28
CASSSKIDSRGRVSNNEQFF
TGTGCCAGCAGTTCTAAGATAGATTCCCGCGGGAGGGTGTCCAACAATGAGCAGTTCTTC
>17|-|TRBD1|TRBJ1-1|TRBV2
CASSEFGTGGADTEAFF
TGTGCCAGCAGTGAATTCGGGACAGGGGGCGCGGACACTGAAGCTTTCTTT
>14|-|-|TRBJ1-1|TRBV18
CASSRQEMNTEAFF
TGTGCCAGCTCACGACAGGAGATGAACACTGAAGCTTTCTTT
>19|-|TRBD2|TRBJ2-7|TRBV19
CASSIDHLASGSRSYEQYF
TGTGCCAGTAGTATAGACCATTTAGCTAGCGGGAGTAGATCCTACGAGCAGTACTTC
>16|-|TRBD2|TRBJ2-1|TRBV28
CASSWGSSGGNNEQFF
TGTGCCAGCAGTTGGGGGTCTTCGGGAGGAAACAATGAGCAGTTCTTC
>15|-|TRBD2|TRBJ2-7|TRBV27
CASSRIAGGPVEQYF
TGTGCCAGCAGTAGGATAGCGGGAGGGCCGGTCGAGCAGTACTTC
>17|few|TRBD2|TRBJ2-1|TRBV7-9
CASSSPRTSGNYNEQFF
TGTGCCAGCAGCTCACCTAGGACTAGCGGGAATTACAATGAGCAGTTCTTC
>16|-|TRBD2|TRBJ2-1|TRBV5-1
CASSTSGRDSYNEQFF
TGCGCCAGCTCAACTAGCGGGAGGGACTCCTACAATGAGCAGTTCTTC
>13|few|-|TRBJ1-1|TRBV29-1
CSGQGQMNTEAFF
TGCAGCGGGCAGGGCCAAATGAACACTGAAGCTTTCTTT
>14|once|-|TRBJ2-2|TRBV7-9
CASSVAGNTGELFF
TGTGCCAGCAGTGTTGCGGGCAACACCGGGGAGCTGTTTTTT
>12|-|-|TRBJ2-3|TRBV27
CASRRSTDTQYF
TGTGCCAGCAGACGGTCCACAGATACGCAGTATTTT
>15|-|TRBD1|TRBJ2-5|TRBV5-1
CASSDRDSTQETQYF
TGCGCCAGCAGCGACCGGGACAGCACCCAAGAGACCCAGTACTTC
>14|-|-|TRBJ2-7|TRBV4-1
CASSRPETGSEQYF
TGCGCCAGCAGCCGACCGGAAACAGGGAGTGAGCAGTACTTC
>14|-|TRBD1|TRBJ1-1|TRBV29-1
CSVERGQGLSEAFF
TGCAGCGTTGAGAGAGGACAGGGACTTTCTGAAGCTTTCTTT
>17|-|TRBD1|TRBJ2-3|TRBV5-1
CASSGGTGAWAADTQYF
TGCGCCAGCAGCGGGGGGACAGGAGCTTGGGCCGCAGATACGCAGTATTTT